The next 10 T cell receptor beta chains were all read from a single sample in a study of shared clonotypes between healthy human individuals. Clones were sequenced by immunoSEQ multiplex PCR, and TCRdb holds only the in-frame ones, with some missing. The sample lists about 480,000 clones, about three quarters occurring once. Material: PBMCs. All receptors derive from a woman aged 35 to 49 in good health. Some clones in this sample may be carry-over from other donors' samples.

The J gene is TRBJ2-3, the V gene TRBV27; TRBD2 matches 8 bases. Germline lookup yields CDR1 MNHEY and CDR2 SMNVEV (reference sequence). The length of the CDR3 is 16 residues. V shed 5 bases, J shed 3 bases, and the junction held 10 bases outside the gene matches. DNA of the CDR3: TGTGCCAGCAGTCCCTTTAGCGGGAAAATGACAGATACGCAGTATTTT. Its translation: CASSPFSGKMTDTQYF.

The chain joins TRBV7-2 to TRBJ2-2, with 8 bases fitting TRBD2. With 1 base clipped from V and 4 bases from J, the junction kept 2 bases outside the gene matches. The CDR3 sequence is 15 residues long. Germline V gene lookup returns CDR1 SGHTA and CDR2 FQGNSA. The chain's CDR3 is CASSLVLAGTGELFF. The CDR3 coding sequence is TGTGCCAGCAGCTTAGTGCTAGCGGGCACCGGGGAGCTGTTTTTT.

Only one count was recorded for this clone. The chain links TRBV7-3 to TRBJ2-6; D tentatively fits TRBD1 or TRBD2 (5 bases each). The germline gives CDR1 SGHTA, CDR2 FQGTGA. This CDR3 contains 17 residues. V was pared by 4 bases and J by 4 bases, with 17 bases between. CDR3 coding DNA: TGTGCCAGCAGCTCCAGCCCCCCGGGGCGGGGGGCCAACGTCCTGACTTTC. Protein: CASSSSPPGRGANVLTF.

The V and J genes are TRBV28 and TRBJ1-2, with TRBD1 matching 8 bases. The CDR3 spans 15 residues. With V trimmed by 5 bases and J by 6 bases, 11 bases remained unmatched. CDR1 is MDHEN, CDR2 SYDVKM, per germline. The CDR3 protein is CASSIGDRPRHGYTF. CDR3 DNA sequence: TGTGCCAGCAGTATAGGGGACAGGCCTCGTCATGGCTACACCTTC.

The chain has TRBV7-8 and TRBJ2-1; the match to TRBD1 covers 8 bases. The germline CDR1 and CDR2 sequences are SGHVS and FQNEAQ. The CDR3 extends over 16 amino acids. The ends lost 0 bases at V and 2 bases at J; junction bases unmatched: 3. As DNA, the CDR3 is TGTGCCAGCAGCTTAGCCCGGGACAGGACCTACAATGAGCAGTTCTTC. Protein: CASSLARDRTYNEQFF.

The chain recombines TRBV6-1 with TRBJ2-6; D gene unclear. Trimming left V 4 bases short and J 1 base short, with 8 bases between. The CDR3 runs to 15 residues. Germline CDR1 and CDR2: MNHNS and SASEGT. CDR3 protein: CASSAQASGANVLTF. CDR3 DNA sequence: TGTGCCAGCAGTGCCCAGGCGTCTGGGGCCAACGTCCTGACTTTC.

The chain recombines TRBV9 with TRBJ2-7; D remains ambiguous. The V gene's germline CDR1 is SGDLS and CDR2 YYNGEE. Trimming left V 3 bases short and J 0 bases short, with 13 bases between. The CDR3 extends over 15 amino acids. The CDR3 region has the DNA TGTGCCAGCAGCGGCTCCCCGGGCCACTCCTACGAGCAGTACTTC. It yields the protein CASSGSPGHSYEQYF.

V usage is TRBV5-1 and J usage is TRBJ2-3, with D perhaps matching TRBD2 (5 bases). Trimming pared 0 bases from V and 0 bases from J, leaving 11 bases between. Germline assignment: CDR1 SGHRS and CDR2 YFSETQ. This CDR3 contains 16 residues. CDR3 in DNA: TGCGCCAGCAGCTTGGCCCCGGCGGGCAGCACAGATACGCAGTATTTT. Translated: CASSLAPAGSTDTQYF.

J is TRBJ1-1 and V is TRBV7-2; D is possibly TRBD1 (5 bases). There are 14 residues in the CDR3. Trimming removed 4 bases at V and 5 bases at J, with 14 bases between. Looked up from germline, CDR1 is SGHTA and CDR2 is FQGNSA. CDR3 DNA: TGTGCCAGCAGCTCCCGACTGGGACGGACTGAAGCTTTCTTT. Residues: CASSSRLGRTEAFF.

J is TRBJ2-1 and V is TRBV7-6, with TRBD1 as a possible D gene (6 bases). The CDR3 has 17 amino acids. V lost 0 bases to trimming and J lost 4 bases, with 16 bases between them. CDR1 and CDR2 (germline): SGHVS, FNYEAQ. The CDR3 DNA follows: TGTGCCAGCAGCTTAGCGAAAGGAGGACAGACGTACAATGAGCAGTTCTTC. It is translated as CASSLAKGGQTYNEQFF.